The T cell receptor beta chain described here comes from a study of low-dose radiotherapy and immunotherapy resistance in tumors. The CDR3 totals 15 residues. V was pared by 5 bases and J by 4 bases, with 13 bases of the junction left unmatched. Germline-derived CDR1 and CDR2 are DFQATT and SNEGSKA (reference sequence). This clonotype was seen ten or more times. Primers used for first-strand cDNA, a TRAV- and TRBV-specific set, covered both alpha and beta chains. The authors ran 15 to 25 PCR cycles to amplify TCRs with a constant-region primer and V-primer adapter. In TCRdb, the reads were re-called with MiXCR into one record per CDR3 protein. The sample lists 85,000 to 95,000 distinct CDR3 sequences, under 25% occurring once. Specified time point: after trial treatment. As for treatment: LDRT plus nivolumab, ipilimumab, low-dose cyclophosphamide and aspirin (RACIN trial).

The input for sequencing was PBMCs, taken after low-dose radiotherapy plus immunotherapy. The J gene is TRBJ2-5, the V gene TRBV20-1, with 7 bases matching TRBD2. This clonotype was sampled from a female donor with ovarian cancer. CDR3 amino acids: CSAPLGGSGGETQYF. CDR3 nucleotide sequence: TGCAGTGCTCCTTTGGGGGGGTCGGGCGGAGAGACCCAGTACTTC.